Presented here are 24 T cell receptor beta chains from one specimen sequenced in a study of blood T cells in healthy people across ages. Alongside a J-beta primer mix, a sample-barcoded 5' primer served in a second PCR lasting 7 to 11 cycles. One entry per CDR3 protein, called by TCRdb with MiXCR from the 5' RACE reads. The profile shows roughly 1,800,000 distinct CDR3 sequences, around 50% of them singletons. Sequencing used blood. Every receptor here comes from a woman between 40 and 55 years old in good health.

Note on this clonotype: The junction and the germline gene differ at one end; a read error may be behind it. The genes are TRBV12-3 or TRBV12-4 and TRBJ1-6; TRBD1 might be the D (5 bases). The CDR3 consists of 16 residues. CDR3 protein: CASSSSVSGRNSPPHF. The CDR3 DNA reads TGTGCCAGCAGTTCGAGTGTCTCAGGGAGGAATTCACCCCCCCACTTT.

The rearrangement links TRBV13 to TRBJ1-6; 7 bases match TRBD1. The V gene end was trimmed by 5 bases and the J gene end by 9 bases; junction bases not matched to a gene: 13. There are 16 residues in the CDR3. Germline V lookup: CDR1 PRHDT, CDR2 FYEKMQ (reference sequence). CDR3 region: CASSPRQGLRSSPLHF. In nucleotides, the CDR3 is TGTGCCAGCAGCCCACGACAGGGATTACGGTCTTCACCCCTCCACTTT. The full variable domain, its missing parts supplied by reference TRBV13 and TRBJ1-6, is AAGVIQSPRHLIKEKRETATLKCYPIPRHDTVYWYQQGPGQDPQFLISFYEKMQSDKGSIPDRFSAQQFSDYHSELNMSSLELGDSALYFCASSPRQGLRSSPLHFGNGTRLTVT.

This rearrangement joins TRBV29-1 to TRBJ2-3, with D possibly being TRBD2 (5 bases). This CDR3 has 10 residues. V was shortened by 6 bases and J by 8 bases, with 9 bases between the two germline ends. CDR1 is SQVTM and CDR2 is ANQGSEA in the germline V gene. CDR3 sequence: CSVVEGTQYF. The CDR3 DNA sequence: TGCAGCGTAGTTGAGGGTACGCAGTATTTT.

This chain joins TRBV10-3 and TRBJ2-4; 7 nucleotides agree with TRBD1. The J call could be wrong; TRBJ2-7 is a better fit for the DNA end. CDR1 ENHRY and CDR2 SYGVKD come from the germline V gene. This CDR3 contains 15 residues. The CDR3 loop reads CAITNHRGISYEQYF. In DNA, the CDR3 is TGTGCCATCACCAACCACAGGGGAATCTCGTACGAGCAGTACTTC.

The chain recombines TRBV28 with TRBJ2-7, with D possibly TRBD1 on 7 matching bases. With the DNA end fitting TRBJ2-4 better, the J assignment may be wrong. The V gene's germline CDR1 is MDHEN and CDR2 SYDVKM. This CDR3 is built from 15 residues. The CDR3 region has the DNA TGTGCCAGCAGTCCGACAGGGCCGGGGGTAAACATTCAGTACTTC. This sequence encodes CASSPTGPGVNIQYF.

This clonotype was observed a few times. The V call is TRBV6-2 or TRBV6-3, the J call TRBJ2-1; TRBD2 might be the D (6 bases). From germline, CDR1 is MNHEY and CDR2 SVGEGT. The V gene lost 6 bases and the J gene lost 7 bases, with 13 bases spanning the gap. The CDR3 length is 13 residues. The CDR3 DNA follows: TGTGCCAGCAGGAAAACTAGCTATAATGAGCAGTTCTTC. It encodes CASRKTSYNEQFF.

The rearrangement joins TRBV20-1 to TRBJ1-4, with D possibly matching TRBD1 (6 bases). CDR1 and CDR2 (germline): DFQATT, SNEGSKA (reference sequence). The CDR3 sequence is 18 residues long. The V end lost 2 bases, the J end lost 3 bases, and 22 bases lay between the germline ends. This chain's CDR3 is CSARWGQRLRESNEKLFF. CDR3 coding DNA: TGCAGTGCTAGATGGGGGCAAAGGCTCAGGGAATCTAATGAAAAACTGTTTTTT.

V usage is TRBV12-3 or TRBV12-4 and J usage is TRBJ2-5; D is perhaps TRBD2 (5 bases). Trimming took 5 bases from V and 0 from J, leaving 16 bases between them. The CDR3 is made up of 16 amino acids. The CDR3 region has the DNA TGTGCCAGCAGTCCCCTTTCGGGGTGGGACCAAGAGACCCAGTACTTC. Its protein product is CASSPLSGWDQETQYF.

The CDR3 region has the DNA TGTGCCAGCAGTTTCCCCGGGACGAACACTGAAGCTTTCTTT. Amino acid sequence: CASSFPGTNTEAFF. The chain has TRBV28 and TRBJ1-1, with TRBD1 as a possible D gene (5 bases). This CDR3 region has 14 residues. V lost 3 bases and J 1 base, leaving 9 bases between the germline ends. CDR1 and CDR2 from the germline V gene are MDHEN and SYDVKM.

The sample holds a few counts of this clonotype. This sequence joins TRBV6-5 and TRBJ2-7; D is uncertain. This CDR3 has 12 amino acids. V was trimmed by 5 bases and J by 1 base, leaving 6 bases between them. CDR1 and CDR2 from the germline V gene are MNHEY and SVGAGI. The CDR3 here is CASSGASYEQYF. CDR3 nucleotide sequence: TGTGCCAGCAGTGGAGCTTCCTACGAGCAGTACTTC.

This chain uses TRBV12-3 or TRBV12-4 with TRBJ2-3; D is possibly TRBD2 (7 bases). V was trimmed by 7 bases and J by 0 bases, leaving 14 bases between them. This CDR3 has 15 amino acids. The CDR3 spells CASTPAGASTDTQYF. In nucleotides, the CDR3 is TGTGCCAGCACGCCGGCGGGGGCGAGCACAGATACGCAGTATTTT.

The gene calls are TRBV9 and TRBJ2-5; D not certain. Judging by the DNA end, TRBJ2-7 fits better; the J call may be wrong. CDR3 length equals 15 residues. Germline V gene data show CDR1 as SGDLS and CDR2 as YYNGEE. As DNA, the CDR3 is TGTGCCAGCAGCGTAGCTGAGTCCGTTGGAAACGAGCAGTACTTC. This codes for CASSVAESVGNEQYF.

The sample holds a few counts of this clonotype. CDR3 bases: TGTGCCAGCAGCTTAGGGGAGGTCACAGATACGCAGTATTTT. Protein product: CASSLGEVTDTQYF. This chain connects TRBV11-1 to TRBJ2-3; D might be TRBD2 (6 bases). Trimming stripped 1 base from V and 2 bases from J, with 7 bases between. CDR3 length: 14 amino acids. The germline V gene encodes CDR1 SGHAT and CDR2 FQDESV (reference sequence).

This chain joins TRBV20-1 and TRBJ1-2; 8 positions match TRBD1. This CDR3 comprises 12 residues. J gave up 4 bases and V 4 bases, and 2 bases lay outside the gene matches. CDR1 and CDR2 from the germline V gene are DFQATT and SNEGSKA (reference sequence). CDR3 coding DNA: TGCAGTGCTATCGGACAGGGCTATGGCTACACCTTC. This translates into CSAIGQGYGYTF.

The rearrangement links TRBV7-9 to TRBJ2-3; the D gene could be TRBD1 or TRBD2 (6 bases each). V was clipped by 5 bases and J by 2 bases, with 17 bases between them. CDR1 SEHNR and CDR2 FQNEAQ come from the germline V gene (reference sequence). This CDR3 spans 16 amino acids. DNA for the CDR3: TGTGCCAGCAGCACCGAGGGGGGCGGGATCACAGATACGCAGTATTTT. It codes for CASSTEGGGITDTQYF. The whole variable domain, filled in from reference TRBV7-9 and TRBJ2-3, reads DTGVSQNPRHKITKRGQNVTFRCDPISEHNRLYWYRQTLGQGPEFLTYFQNEAQLEKSRLLSDRFSAERPKGSFSTLEIQRTEQGDSAMYLCASSTEGGGITDTQYFGPGTRLTVL.

V usage is TRBV28 and J usage is TRBJ2-6; 10 nucleotides agree with TRBD1. This CDR3 has 17 residues. CDR1 and CDR2 from the germline V gene are MDHEN and SYDVKM. The V gene end was trimmed by 3 bases and the J gene end by 2 bases; junction bases not matched to a gene: 4. DNA of the CDR3: TGTGCCAGCAGTTTCGACAGGGGGCAGACTGGGGCCAACGTCCTGACTTTC. Translating gives CASSFDRGQTGANVLTF.

This clonotype was found a few times. The chain carries TRBV6-6 and TRBJ1-5; D call uncertain. Between the trimmed V and J ends, which lost 0 bases and 2 bases, there was a span of 8 bases. Germline V lookup: CDR1 MNHNY, CDR2 SVGAGI (reference sequence). The CDR3 is 15 amino acids. The CDR3 loop is CASSYSGSGNQPQHF. The CDR3 DNA reads TGTGCCAGCAGTTACTCGGGCAGCGGCAATCAGCCCCAGCATTTT.

This clonotype was seen a single time. V and J are TRBV6-5 and TRBJ2-1; 7 nucleotides agree with TRBD1. The CDR3 runs to 15 residues. V trimming: 5 bases; J trimming: 2 bases; junction bases outside the gene matches: 6. Germline CDR1 MNHEY, CDR2 SVGAGI. The CDR3 sequence: CASSPTGPAYNEQFF. The DNA of the CDR3 is TGTGCCAGCAGTCCGACAGGGCCAGCCTACAATGAGCAGTTCTTC.

The chain joins TRBV7-2 to TRBJ2-3; D unresolved. The CDR3 contains 15 residues. Trimming took 7 bases from V and 1 from J, leaving 15 bases between them. Germline V gene sequence: CDR1 SGHTA, CDR2 FQGNSA. Written as DNA, the CDR3 is TGTGCCAGCACCCTTGAGTTGGCCCGCACAGATACGCAGTATTTT. This gives the protein CASTLELARTDTQYF.

V and J are TRBV10-3 and TRBJ1-2; the D is unclear. V lost 0 bases and J 2 bases, leaving 4 bases between the germline ends. The V gene's germline CDR1 is ENHRY and CDR2 SYGVKD. CDR3 length: 13 amino acids. The CDR3 here is CAISESGNYGYTF. CDR3 sequence (DNA): TGTGCCATCAGTGAGTCCGGGAACTATGGCTACACCTTC.

J is TRBJ1-2 and V is TRBV5-6; 7 positions match TRBD1. V gave up 4 bases and J gave up 4 bases; unmatched junction bases: 4. This CDR3 has 13 amino acids. The V gene's germline CDR1 is SGHDT and CDR2 YYEEEE. This CDR3 is CASSGGDSYGYTF. CDR3 bases: TGTGCCAGCAGCGGGGGGGACAGCTATGGCTACACCTTC.

The genes are TRBV28 and TRBJ2-7; no firm D call. Germline CDR1 MDHEN, CDR2 SYDVKM. The V gene lost 5 bases and the J gene lost 2 bases, with 10 bases spanning the gap. The CDR3 length is 13 residues. DNA for the CDR3: TGTGCCAGCAGTGAAGGTCCCGCCTACGAGCAGTACTTC. Protein sequence: CASSEGPAYEQYF.

The V gene is TRBV4-3, the J gene TRBJ2-5; D may be TRBD1 (6 bases). Germline CDR1 and CDR2: LGHNA and YSLEER. The CDR3 totals 15 residues. V was pared by 4 bases and J by 1 base, with 13 bases between. CDR3 sequence: CASSPTRGLQETQYF. The CDR3 DNA is TGCGCCAGCAGCCCCACCAGGGGTCTCCAAGAGACCCAGTACTTC.

The chain couples TRBV24-1 to TRBJ1-2, with D unresolved. CDR1 and CDR2 (germline): KGHDR, SFDVKD. The CDR3 covers 15 residues. With 4 bases removed from V and 2 bases from J, the gap between germline ends came to 13 bases. The CDR3 loop is CATSDTRRGNYGYTF. In DNA form, the CDR3 reads TGTGCCACCAGTGACACGCGGCGCGGGAACTATGGCTACACCTTC.